This TCR beta chain was identified in a study of control samples from healthy donors and cancer patients. Profiling relied on immunoSEQ multiplex PCR, and the TCRdb table lists in-frame clones only, not all of them. The repertoire has about 100,000 clones, about 90% of them found once; the top ten carry over 15%. The CDR3 is 15 residues long. V was trimmed by 3 bases and J by 0 bases, leaving 10 bases between them. From germline, CDR1 is MNHEY and CDR2 SMNVEV (reference sequence). The sample consisted of blood. The chain carries TRBV27 and TRBJ2-3, with D possibly TRBD1 on 6 matching bases. The sequence derives from a woman aged 45-65 years in good health. CDR3 sequence: CASSLVRGSTDTQYF. DNA for the CDR3: TGTGCCAGCAGTTTGGTGAGGGGGAGCACAGATACGCAGTATTTT.